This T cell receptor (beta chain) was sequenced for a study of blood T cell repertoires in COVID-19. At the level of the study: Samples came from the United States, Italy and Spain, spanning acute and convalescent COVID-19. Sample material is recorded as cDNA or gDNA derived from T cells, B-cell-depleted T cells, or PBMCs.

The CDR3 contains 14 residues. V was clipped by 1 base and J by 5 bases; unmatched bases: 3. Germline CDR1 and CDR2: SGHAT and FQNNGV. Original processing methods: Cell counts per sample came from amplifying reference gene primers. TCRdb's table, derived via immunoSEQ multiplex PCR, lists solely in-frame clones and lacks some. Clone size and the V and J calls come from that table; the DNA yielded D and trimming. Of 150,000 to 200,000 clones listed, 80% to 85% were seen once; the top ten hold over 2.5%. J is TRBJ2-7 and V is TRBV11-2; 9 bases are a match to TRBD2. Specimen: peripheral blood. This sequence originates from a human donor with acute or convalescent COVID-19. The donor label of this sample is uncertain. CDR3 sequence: CASSLVAGVNEQYF. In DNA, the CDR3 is TGTGCCAGCAGCTTAGTAGCGGGAGTTAACGAGCAGTACTTC.